Listed below are T cell receptor beta chains from one sample, sequenced in a study of T cells in narcolepsy. Method: immunoSEQ multiplex PCR; TCRdb's copy keeps in-frame clones and lacks some. Of about 33,000 clones in the sample, 84% were seen once. Sequencing was performed on CD45RA- memory CD4+ T cells from PBMCs. The receptors were sampled from a human donor with narcolepsy. Each CDR3 is given with its conserved first and last residue. The order of the fields is clone size, D gene, V gene, J gene, CDR3 DNA, CDR3 protein. D genes are given only for firm matches. Rows give clone size only sometimes, using once, few, many, or a class for an expanded clone.

size: NA; D: NA; V: TRBV5-8; J: TRBJ1-5; DNA: TGTGCCAGCAGCTTCGGATTATGGGGGACAAGCAATCAGCCCCAGCATTTT; CDR3: CASSFGLWGTSNQPQHF
size: NA; D: NA; V: TRBV6-1; J: TRBJ1-1; DNA: TGTGCCAGCAGCCCTAGTGGGAGGACTGAAGCTTTCTTT; CDR3: CASSPSGRTEAFF
size: NA; D: NA; V: TRBV7-8; J: TRBJ1-2; DNA: TGTGCCAGCAGCTCGCGAGACACGCCAAACTATGGCTACACCTTC; CDR3: CASSSRDTPNYGYTF
size: NA; D: TRBD1; V: TRBV7-9; J: TRBJ1-1; DNA: TGTGCCAGCAGCGCACCGACAGGGTGGACTGAAGCTTTCTTT; CDR3: CASSAPTGWTEAFF
size: NA; D: NA; V: TRBV6-5; J: TRBJ2-5; DNA: TGTGCCAGCAGCTCTATTGGCCTCGGGGGGACCCAGTACTTC; CDR3: CASSSIGLGGTQYF
size: NA; D: NA; V: TRBV27; J: TRBJ1-6; DNA: TGTGCCAGCAGTTGGCAGGAGGGACCCCTCCACTTT; CDR3: CASSWQEGPLHF
size: NA; D: NA; V: TRBV9; J: TRBJ2-2; DNA: TGTGCCAGCAGCGTGATCCTGGGCGGGGAGCTGTTTTTT; CDR3: CASSVILGGELFF
size: NA; D: TRBD2; V: TRBV10-3; J: TRBJ2-5; DNA: TGTGCCATCAGGAGGACTAGCGGGCAAGAGACCCAGTACTTC; CDR3: CAIRRTSGQETQYF
size: NA; D: NA; V: TRBV5-4; J: TRBJ1-2; DNA: TGTGCCAGCAGCTTGACGGCTTCGGGCTATGGCTACACCTTC; CDR3: CASSLTASGYGYTF
size: once; D: NA; V: TRBV30; J: TRBJ1-1; DNA: TGTGCCTGGAGTGAGGAAGTGAACACTGAAGCTTTCTTT; CDR3: CAWSEEVNTEAFF
size: NA; D: NA; V: TRBV5-6; J: TRBJ1-6; DNA: TGTGCCAGCAGCTTGGACCCGACGGATTCACCCCTCCACTTT; CDR3: CASSLDPTDSPLHF
size: NA; D: NA; V: TRBV27; J: TRBJ2-5; DNA: TGTGCCAGCAGTTTATCGAGGCAGGGATGGGCGGAGACCCAGTACTTC; CDR3: CASSLSRQGWAETQYF
size: NA; D: TRBD2; V: TRBV29-1; J: TRBJ2-5; DNA: TGCAGCGTTGAGGGGACCGGGACTAGCGGGGACTTC; CDR3: CSVEGTGTSGDF
size: NA; D: NA; V: TRBV5-1; J: TRBJ2-2; DNA: TGCGCCAGCAGCTTGACTGGTACAGACCGATCCGGGGAGCTGTTTTTT; CDR3: CASSLTGTDRSGELFF
size: NA; D: TRBD1; V: TRBV9; J: TRBJ2-3; DNA: TGTGCCAGCAGCGGGACAGGAAGAGATACGCAGTATTTT; CDR3: CASSGTGRDTQYF